This T cell receptor beta chain originates from a study of blood T cell repertoires in COVID-19. Study in general: The origin of the acute and convalescent COVID-19 samples was the United States, Italy and Spain.

In the source study's methods: Estimation of nucleated cell counts relied on the amplification of reference gene primers. The protocol was immunoSEQ multiplex PCR, while the TCRdb copy is restricted to in-frame clones and leaves out a portion. V, J and clone size reflect that table, while D and trimming were determined from the DNA. The data contain over 200,000 clones, around 80% of them singletons. The specimen was peripheral blood. This TCR came from a woman older than 75 with active or convalescent COVID-19.

CDR3 residues: CASSQATDTQYF. The CDR3 region has the DNA TGTGCCAGCAGCCAAGCCACAGATACGCAGTATTTT. The chain is built from TRBV7-2 and TRBJ2-3; D ambiguous. Germline V gene lookup returns CDR1 SGHTA and CDR2 FQGNSA. V shed 5 bases and J shed 2 bases, with 5 bases lying between them. This CDR3 is built from 12 residues. Complete variable domain (other parts from reference TRBV7-2 and TRBJ2-3): GAGVSQSPSNKVTEKGKDVELRCDPISGHTALYWYRQSLGQGLEFLIYFQGNSAPDKSGLPSDRFSAERTGGSVSTLTIQRTQQEDSAVYLCASSQATDTQYFGPGTRLTVL.